This TCR beta chain was sequenced for a study of blood T cell repertoires in COVID-19. At the level of the study: Sample material is recorded as cDNA or gDNA derived from T cells, B-cell-depleted T cells, or PBMCs.

The germline V and J ends were trimmed by 1 base and 0 bases, with 15 bases remaining between them. The CDR3 has 18 amino acids. Germline assignment: CDR1 LNHNV and CDR2 YYDKDF (reference sequence). Only in-frame clones appear in the TCRdb table, and some are missing; sequencing was by immunoSEQ multiplex PCR. Of around 270,000 clones in the sample, about 91% were seen once. This clonotype originated in a person aged 18-30 years with COVID-19, enrolled during active disease. What was sequenced was peripheral blood. The chain couples TRBV15 to TRBJ1-4; no clear D gene. CDR3: CATSRVRVGLATNEKLFF. The CDR3 DNA is TGTGCCACCAGCAGAGTGCGGGTTGGTTTAGCAACTAATGAAAAACTGTTTTTT.